The rows below give T cell receptor beta chains drawn from one sample of a study of T-cell reconstitution after alpha-beta-depleted transplantation in children. TCRdb re-analysed the PCR reads in MiXCR, keeping a single row per CDR3 protein. Among roughly 200,000 distinct CDR3 sequences listed, under 13% were seen once. Sequences were derived from PBMCs, sampled before TCRalphabeta/CD19-depleted stem cell transplant. Receptors were obtained from a child younger than two with acute myeloid leukemia, due to receive a stem cell transplant. The conserved cysteine and the conserved F or W are not part of the CDR3 here.

>TRBV5-1|13
ASSLGGLITDTQY
>TRBV7-9|9
ASASVGGYT
>TRBV6-1|13
ASSPSGIDPYEQY
>TRBV10-3|13
AITRGQGFTDTQY
>TRBV18|15
ASSPTESWALKDTQY
>TRBV25-1|11
ASSEEGGDRKF
>TRBV7-3|16
ASSFQGLAGVGDNEQF
>TRBV6-5|15
ASSYWDSRIAKNIQY
>TRBV28|12
ASSLGLAGYTQY
>TRBV24-1|10
ATSDFAMEQF
>TRBV3-1|11
ASSGTSKNIQY
>TRBV7-2|12
ASSILAGVYEQY
>TRBV20-1|14
SARAFLAGGTDEQY
>TRBV12-3/TRBV12-4|12
ASSPRTSLNEQF
>TRBV29-1|11
SVDGDGTYEQY
>TRBV7-6|14
ASSPNTGFMSDGYT
>TRBV28|14
ASSSPGQGHGQPQH
>TRBV5-1|11
ASSPDGGQPQH
>TRBV7-9|9
ASSFFEEQY
>TRBV7-2|12
ASSPEAIAQPQH
>TRBV6-1|15
ASRTGRGLAGVYEQY
>TRBV7-9|10
ASSFRDSQAY
>TRBV5-1|13
ASSKTGTATYEQY
>TRBV5-1|13
ASSFGDRAAGELF
>TRBV7-2|15
ASSYFTFAPGTGEQF